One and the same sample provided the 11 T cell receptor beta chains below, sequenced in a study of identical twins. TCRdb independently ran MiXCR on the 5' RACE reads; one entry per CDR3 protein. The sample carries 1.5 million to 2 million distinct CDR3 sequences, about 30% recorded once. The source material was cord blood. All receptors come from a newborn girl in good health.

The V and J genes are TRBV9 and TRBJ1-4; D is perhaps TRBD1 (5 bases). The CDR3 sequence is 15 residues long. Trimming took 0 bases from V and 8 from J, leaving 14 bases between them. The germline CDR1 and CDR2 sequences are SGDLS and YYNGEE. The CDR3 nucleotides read TGTGCCAGCAGCGTAGGCGGGGGTGGTTTGGAAAAACTGTTTTTT. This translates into CASSVGGGGLEKLFF.

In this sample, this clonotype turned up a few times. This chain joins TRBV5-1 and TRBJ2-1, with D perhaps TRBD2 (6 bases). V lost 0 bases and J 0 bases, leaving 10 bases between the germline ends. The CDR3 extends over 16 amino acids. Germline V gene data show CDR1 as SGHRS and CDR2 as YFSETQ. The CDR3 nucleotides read TGCGCCAGCAGCTTGGATGGAGGGGTCTCCTACAATGAGCAGTTCTTC. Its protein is CASSLDGGVSYNEQFF.

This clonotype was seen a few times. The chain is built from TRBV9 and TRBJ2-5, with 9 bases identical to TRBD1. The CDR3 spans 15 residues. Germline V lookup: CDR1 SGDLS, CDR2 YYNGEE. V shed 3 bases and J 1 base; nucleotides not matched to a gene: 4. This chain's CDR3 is CASSAVTGGQETQYF. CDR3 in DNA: TGTGCCAGCAGCGCGGTGACAGGGGGCCAAGAGACCCAGTACTTC. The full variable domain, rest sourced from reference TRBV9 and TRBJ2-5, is DSGVTQTPKHLITATGQRVTLRCSPRSGDLSVYWYQQSLDQGLQFLIQYYNGEERAKGNILERFSAQQFPDLHSELNLSSLELGDSALYFCASSAVTGGQETQYFGPGTRLLVL.

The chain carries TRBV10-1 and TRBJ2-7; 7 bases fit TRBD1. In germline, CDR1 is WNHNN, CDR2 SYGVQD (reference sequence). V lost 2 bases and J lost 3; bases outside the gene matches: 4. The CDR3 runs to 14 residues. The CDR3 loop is CASSEGSGGYEQYF. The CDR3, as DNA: TGCGCCAGCAGTGAGGGATCAGGGGGCTACGAGCAGTACTTC.

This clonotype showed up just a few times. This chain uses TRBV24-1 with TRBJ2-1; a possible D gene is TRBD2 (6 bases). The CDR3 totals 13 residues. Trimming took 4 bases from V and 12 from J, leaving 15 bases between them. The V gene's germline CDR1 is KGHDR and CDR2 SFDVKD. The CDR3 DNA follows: TGTGCCACCAGTGACCTGCTAGCGTATGGGCAGTTCTTC. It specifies CATSDLLAYGQFF.

The CDR3 here is CASSLRSGGAVSYNEQFF. In DNA form, the CDR3 reads TGTGCCAGCAGTTTACGTAGCGGGGGGGCCGTGTCCTACAATGAGCAGTTCTTC. The rearrangement links TRBV27 to TRBJ2-1; TRBD2 agrees at 11 bases. Germline V CDR1 and CDR2: MNHEY, SMNVEV (reference sequence). This CDR3 contains 18 residues. Trimming removed 2 bases from V and 1 base from J; junction bases left unmatched: 7.

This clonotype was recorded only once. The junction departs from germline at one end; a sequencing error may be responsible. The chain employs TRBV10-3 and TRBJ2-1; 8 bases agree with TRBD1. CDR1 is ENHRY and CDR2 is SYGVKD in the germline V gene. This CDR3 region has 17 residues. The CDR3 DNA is TGTGCCATCAGTGATCCCGGTACAGGGGGATCCTACAATGTGCAGTTCTTC. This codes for CAISDPGTGGSYNVQFF.

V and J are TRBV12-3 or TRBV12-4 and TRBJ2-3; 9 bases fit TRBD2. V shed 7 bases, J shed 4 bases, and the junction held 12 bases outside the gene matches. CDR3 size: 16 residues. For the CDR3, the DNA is TGTGCCAGCACCAAATCCGGGACTAGCAGTGCAGATACGCAGTATTTT. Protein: CASTKSGTSSADTQYF.

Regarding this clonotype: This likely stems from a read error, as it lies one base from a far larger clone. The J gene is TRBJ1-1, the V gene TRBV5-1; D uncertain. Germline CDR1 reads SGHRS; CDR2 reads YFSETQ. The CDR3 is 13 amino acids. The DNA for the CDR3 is TGCGCCAGCAGCTTGGACATGAACACTGGAGCTTTCTTT. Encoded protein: CASSLDMNTGAFF. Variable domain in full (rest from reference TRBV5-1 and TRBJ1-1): KAGVTQTPRYLIKTRGQQVTLSCSPISGHRSVSWYQQTPGQGLQFLFEYFSETQRNKGNFPGRFSGRQFSNSRSEMNVSTLELGDSALYLCASSLDMNTGAFFGQGTRLTVV.

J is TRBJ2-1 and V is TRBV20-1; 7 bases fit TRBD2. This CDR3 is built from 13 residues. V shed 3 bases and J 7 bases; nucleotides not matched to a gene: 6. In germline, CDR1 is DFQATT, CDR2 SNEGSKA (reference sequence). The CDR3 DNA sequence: TGCAGTGCTAGCCCCAGACTAGCTAATGAGCAGTTCTTC. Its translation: CSASPRLANEQFF.

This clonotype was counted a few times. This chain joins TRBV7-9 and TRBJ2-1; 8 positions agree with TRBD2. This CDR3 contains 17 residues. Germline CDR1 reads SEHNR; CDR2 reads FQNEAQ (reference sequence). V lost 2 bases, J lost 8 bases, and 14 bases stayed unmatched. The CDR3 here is CASSLLAGSRLSDEQFF. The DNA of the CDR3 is TGTGCCAGCAGCTTATTAGCGGGAAGCCGCCTTTCGGATGAGCAGTTCTTC.